This entry features one TCR beta chain sequence. Per the germline V gene, CDR1 is MGHRA and CDR2 is YSYEKL. Trimming took 5 bases from V and 3 from J, leaving 10 bases between them. The CDR3 is made up of 13 amino acids. Those enrolled in Seattle joined during active infection and were followed longitudinally afterward. Libraries were prepared by immunoSEQ multiplex PCR; TCRdb keeps only in-frame clonotypes and omits some of them. This sample has some 180,000 clones, with around 79% found just once. This entry is derived from a study of blood T cell repertoires in COVID-19. Study as a whole: Both acute and convalescent COVID-19 samples were obtained from the United States, Italy and Spain.

This sequence originates from a woman in her thirties or forties with COVID-19, enrolled during active disease. The sequenced material came from peripheral blood. The chain links TRBV4-1 to TRBJ1-1; unclear D gene. The CDR3 DNA sequence: TGCGCCAGCAGCTTAGCGGGATACACTGAAGCTTTCTTT. The encoded protein is CASSLAGYTEAFF.